The 17 T cell receptor beta chains listed next were all sequenced from one sample in a study of T cell responses to AZD1222 COVID-19 vaccine. Sequenced by immunoSEQ multiplex PCR; TCRdb stores in-frame clones only, minus some. The data show 85,000 to 130,000 clones, over 90% seen once. The sample in question was peripheral blood, obtained on day 0 of AZD1222 vaccination. The receptors were sampled from an adult in good health.

This chain joins TRBV19 and TRBJ1-5, with 8 bases aligning to TRBD1. Germline lookup yields CDR1 LNHDA and CDR2 SQIVND (reference sequence). V shed 3 bases and J 1 base; nucleotides not matched to a gene: 8. The CDR3 loop spans 17 amino acids. The CDR3, as DNA: TGTGCCAGTAGTATGACCCAGGGGGCATTGAGCAATCAGCCCCAGCATTTT. It encodes CASSMTQGALSNQPQHF. Full variable domain (rest looked up from reference TRBV19 and TRBJ1-5): DGGITQSPKYLFRKEGQNVTLSCEQNLNHDAMYWYRQDPGQGLRLIYYSQIVNDFQKGDIAEGYSVSREKKESFPLTVTSAQKNPTAFYLCASSMTQGALSNQPQHFGDGTRLSIL.

The rearrangement links TRBV5-1 to TRBJ2-5; D is perhaps TRBD1 or TRBD2 (5 bases each). The germline V gene has CDR1 SGHRS and CDR2 YFSETQ. The CDR3 length is 13 residues. V was pared by 4 bases and J by 4 bases, with 11 bases between. Written as DNA, the CDR3 is TGCGCCAGCAGCACCGGGGACGGAGAGACCCAGTACTTC. Protein sequence: CASSTGDGETQYF.

J is TRBJ2-7 and V is TRBV10-2; a weak D match, TRBD1 (6 bases). V lost 7 bases and J 3 bases, leaving 13 bases between the germline ends. Germline V gene sequence: CDR1 WSHSY, CDR2 SAAADI. The CDR3 totals 13 residues. CDR3 loop: CASTPRGSYEQYF. The CDR3 DNA is TGCGCCAGCACCCCGAGGGGGAGCTACGAGCAGTACTTC.

This sequence joins TRBV6-5 and TRBJ2-7; possibly TRBD1 for D (7 bases). Per the germline V gene, CDR1 is MNHEY and CDR2 is SVGAGI. V was shortened by 6 bases and J by 3 bases, with 18 bases between the two germline ends. The length of the CDR3 is 15 residues. CDR3 nucleotide sequence: TGTGCCAGCAGCTCCCAGGGGGGAGGCGGCTACGAGCAGTACTTC. The encoded protein is CASSSQGGGGYEQYF.

The genes are TRBV19 and TRBJ2-1; maybe TRBD1 (6 bases). Germline CDR1 reads LNHDA; CDR2 reads SQIVND (reference sequence). V lost 3 bases and J 1 base, leaving 7 bases between the germline ends. This CDR3 comprises 14 residues. The CDR3: CASSMGQSYNEQFF. The CDR3 nucleotides are TGTGCCAGTAGTATGGGACAATCCTACAATGAGCAGTTCTTC.

J is TRBJ1-5 and V is TRBV5-5; 9 nucleotides match TRBD1. Trimming took 4 bases from V and 1 from J; bases not matched to a gene: 3. The CDR3 extends over 15 amino acids. Per the germline V gene, CDR1 is SGHKS and CDR2 is YYEKEE (reference sequence). The CDR3 reads CASSRQGESNQPQHF. DNA of the CDR3: TGTGCCAGCAGCCGACAGGGGGAAAGCAATCAGCCCCAGCATTTT.

The V and J genes are TRBV27 and TRBJ2-5; 7 nucleotides align to TRBD2. Trimming cost V 3 bases and J 5 bases; bases outside gene matches: 9. Germline assignment: CDR1 MNHEY and CDR2 SMNVEV (reference sequence). The CDR3 loop spans 15 amino acids. DNA of the CDR3: TGTGCCAGCAGTTTGCTATCAGGGAGGGAGGAGACCCAGTACTTC. The encoded protein is CASSLLSGREETQYF.

The chain combines TRBV6-1 with TRBJ1-4, with D uncertain. Germline V gene lookup returns CDR1 MNHNS and CDR2 SASEGT. The CDR3 spans 14 residues. Trimming pared 1 base from V and 6 bases from J, leaving 9 bases between. CDR3: CASSEEGWDEKLFF. The CDR3 DNA sequence: TGTGCCAGCAGTGAAGAAGGGTGGGATGAAAAACTGTTTTTT.

This clone was counted a single time. The V and J genes are TRBV7-3 and TRBJ2-1; TRBD2 matches 10 bases. The V gene end was trimmed by 4 bases and the J gene end by 8 bases; junction bases not matched to a gene: 11. The CDR3 is 16 residues long. Germline V lookup: CDR1 SGHTA, CDR2 FQGTGA. CDR3 sequence: CASSSQSGRALDEQFF. DNA for the CDR3: TGTGCCAGCAGCTCCCAGAGCGGGAGGGCCTTGGATGAGCAGTTCTTC.

A few counts support this clone. The CDR3 reads CASLEGQGGNYGYTF. The CDR3 region has the DNA TGTGCCAGCCTAGAAGGCCAGGGAGGGAACTATGGCTACACCTTC. The chain joins TRBV2 to TRBJ1-2; the D gene is possibly TRBD1 (5 bases). V was trimmed by 8 bases and J by 2 bases, leaving 18 bases between them. The CDR3 is 15 amino acids. Germline V gene sequence: CDR1 SNHLY, CDR2 FYNNEI. The variable domain in full, completed from reference TRBV2 and TRBJ1-2, reads EPEVTQTPSHQVTQMGQEVILRCVPISNHLYFYWYRQILGQKVEFLVSFYNNEISEKSEIFDDQFSVERPDGSNFTLKIRSTKLEDSAMYFCASLEGQGGNYGYTFGSGTRLTVV.

This rearrangement joins TRBV11-2 to TRBJ2-7; 7 bases map to TRBD2. The CDR3 contains 14 residues. Unmatched junction bases numbered 2, after V lost 3 bases and J lost 0 bases. Germline lookup yields CDR1 SGHAT and CDR2 FQNNGV. CDR3 sequence (DNA): TGTGCCAGCAGCTTCGCGGGAGCCTCCTACGAGCAGTACTTC. Its protein product is CASSFAGASYEQYF.

The chain recombines TRBV6-5 with TRBJ2-6; a weak D match, TRBD2 (6 bases). The V gene lost 5 bases and the J gene lost 4 bases, with 12 bases spanning the gap. The CDR3 contains 15 residues. Germline V CDR1 and CDR2: MNHEY, SVGAGI. The CDR3 is CASSLGLFGANVLTF. DNA of the CDR3: TGTGCCAGCAGTCTGGGACTCTTCGGGGCCAACGTCCTGACTTTC.

The V gene is TRBV6-1, the J gene TRBJ2-1, with 11 bases aligning to TRBD1. The CDR3 is 15 amino acids. Unmatched junction bases numbered 5, after V lost 3 bases and J lost 7 bases. The V gene's germline CDR1 is MNHNS and CDR2 SASEGT. CDR3 loop: CASSEDRGLRNEQFF. DNA of the CDR3: TGTGCCAGCAGTGAGGACAGGGGGCTGAGGAATGAGCAGTTCTTC.

This chain connects TRBV28 to TRBJ2-2; D is ambiguous. Trimming stripped 2 bases from V and 6 bases from J, with 10 bases between. Germline CDR1 MDHEN, CDR2 SYDVKM. The length of the CDR3 is 14 residues. This chain's CDR3 is CASSLNLSPGELFF. The CDR3 DNA follows: TGTGCCAGCAGTTTAAATTTGAGTCCCGGGGAGCTGTTTTTT.

This clone was counted once. The V call is TRBV13, the J call TRBJ2-5; 13 bases map to TRBD2. The CDR3 is 16 residues long. After removal of 5 bases from V and 4 bases from J, the junction contained 7 bases not matched to a gene. In germline, CDR1 is PRHDT, CDR2 FYEKMQ (reference sequence). The CDR3 reads CASSVRTSGSLETQYF. The DNA for the CDR3 is TGTGCCAGCAGCGTAAGGACTAGCGGGAGTTTAGAGACCCAGTACTTC.

In this sample, this clone turned up once. The V gene is TRBV30, the J gene TRBJ1-4; TRBD1 matches at 10 bases. The CDR3 is made up of 15 amino acids. V dropped 2 bases and J dropped 7; count of bases not matched to a gene: 7. Germline CDR1 is GTSNPN and CDR2 is SVGIG (reference sequence). The CDR3 sequence is CAWSNAGTGVEKLFF. The CDR3 nucleotides are TGTGCCTGGAGTAATGCCGGGACAGGGGTTGAAAAACTGTTTTTT.

This chain connects TRBV6-5 to TRBJ1-1, with D possibly being TRBD1 (5 bases). Germline V gene sequence: CDR1 MNHEY, CDR2 SVGAGI. CDR3 length equals 13 residues. V was trimmed by 10 bases and J by 6 bases, leaving 18 bases between them. The CDR3 DNA is TGTGCCACGGGAATGGGGGGATTCTCTGAAGCTTTCTTT. Amino acid sequence: CATGMGGFSEAFF.